The sequence of this TCR beta chain was determined in a study of radiotherapy plus CTLA-4 blockade in lung cancer. Study details: Objective response rate was around 19%; disease control rate, about 28%.

Chemo-refractory metastatic non-small-cell lung cancer patients received focal radiation with ipilimumab CTLA-4 blockade. A few counts support this clone. The antigen is undetermined. Here immunoSEQ multiplex PCR was the method, and the copy in TCRdb shows in-frame clones only, minus some. Here the sample spans 35,000 to 55,000 clones, less than 75% being singletons. Points from the study as a whole: How blood T cell clones changed early, along with interferon-beta, reportedly forecast response best. Radiotherapy plus ipilimumab was followed by expansion in blood of tumor-derived TCR clones.

V dropped 6 bases and J dropped 11; count of bases not matched to a gene: 20. Germline V gives CDR1 LNHDA, CDR2 SQIVND (reference sequence). The CDR3 is 16 residues long. The specimen comprised peripheral blood, sampled from a patient treated with radiotherapy plus ipilimumab. The V call is TRBV19, the J call TRBJ1-1; 8 nucleotides match TRBD1. This clonotype was obtained from a human donor with non-small cell lung cancer who had a partial response to radiotherapy plus ipilimumab. The CDR3 is CASSILLQGGVHTAFF. The CDR3 DNA sequence: TGTGCCAGTAGCATACTCCTACAGGGGGGCGTCCACACCGCTTTCTTT.